This entry lists 8 T cell receptor beta chains sequenced from one sample in a study of T cell repertoires in cytomegalovirus infection. MiXCR was run by TCRdb on the reads, yielding one entry per CDR3 protein. The profile shows roughly 280,000 distinct CDR3 sequences, 9.1% of them singletons. Sequenced sample: PBMCs. The receptor source for this set is a human donor in good health (CMV status not recorded). Some clones in this sample may be carry-over from other donors' samples.

As concerns this clonotype: A much more abundant neighbour one base away suggests this may be a read error. This is likely a read error, given that the CDR3 carries no conserved phenylalanine or tryptophan at its end. The chain uses TRBV7-9 and TRBJ2-1; D call uncertain. CDR3 length equals 13 residues. Between the trimmed V and J ends, which lost 7 bases and 9 bases, there was a span of 16 bases. Germline V CDR1 and CDR2: SEHNR, FQNEAQ (reference sequence). The CDR3 DNA reads as TGTGCCAGCATCCCACCCGGCGACGGTGAGCAGTTCTTA. This sequence encodes CASIPPGDGEQFL.

This clonotype was observed at least ten times. This chain joins TRBV6-5 and TRBJ2-6; no firm D call. Germline V gene data show CDR1 as MNHEY and CDR2 as SVGAGI. The CDR3 covers 14 residues. With 5 bases removed from V and 1 base from J, the gap between germline ends came to 6 bases. CDR3 DNA: TGTGCCAGCAGTCCGGTTTCTGGGGCCAACGTCCTGACTTTC. Amino acid sequence: CASSPVSGANVLTF.

This clonotype was seen repeatedly, ten times or more. V and J are TRBV7-2 and TRBJ2-5; D gene ambiguous. This CDR3 spans 14 amino acids. Trimming cost V 2 bases and J 1 base, with 8 bases left between them. In germline, CDR1 is SGHTA, CDR2 FQGNSA. In DNA form, the CDR3 reads TGTGCCAGCAGCTTATTCCAGGTCCAAGAGACCCAGTACTTC. This translates into CASSLFQVQETQYF.

This clonotype turned up a few times. The chain joins TRBV6-2 or TRBV6-3 to TRBJ1-1; D possibly corresponds to TRBD1 (6 bases). Germline CDR1 MNHEY, CDR2 SVGEGT. Trimming took off 7 bases at V and 6 bases at J, with 15 bases between the two ends. The CDR3 consists of 13 residues. The CDR3 nucleotides read TGTGCCAGCAAGGGGGAGGGGATCGCTGAAGCTTTCTTT. Amino acid sequence: CASKGEGIAEAFF.

The sample holds many counts of this clonotype. V and J are TRBV6-6 and TRBJ1-5, with D perhaps TRBD1 (6 bases). Germline V CDR1 and CDR2: MNHNY, SVGAGI (reference sequence). The V gene lost 5 bases and the J gene lost 11 bases, with 22 bases spanning the gap. This CDR3 spans 15 amino acids. CDR3 residues: CASSPLPDPRGSQHF. The DNA for the CDR3 is TGTGCCAGCAGTCCCCTTCCGGACCCGAGGGGGTCCCAGCATTTT.

This clonotype was seen a few times. The chain employs TRBV20-1 and TRBJ2-2; 7 nucleotides align to TRBD1. J gave up 1 base and V 6 bases, and 8 bases lay outside the gene matches. CDR1 and CDR2 from the germline V gene are DFQATT and SNEGSKA (reference sequence). This CDR3 spans 15 amino acids. The DNA of the CDR3 is TGCAGTGCCGTCACCGGGACAGTGAACACCGGGGAGCTGTTTTTT. This gives the protein CSAVTGTVNTGELFF.

This clonotype showed up many times. The CDR3 here is CASSFRDRTNNEQFF. CDR3 nucleotides: TGTGCCAGCAGCTTCCGGGACAGGACCAACAATGAGCAGTTCTTC. The V call is TRBV7-8, the J call TRBJ2-1; 8 bases align to TRBD1. Germline CDR1 is SGHVS and CDR2 is FQNEAQ. V was clipped by 3 bases and J by 5 bases; unmatched bases: 6. The CDR3 consists of 15 residues.

This clonotype has a handful of counts. This sequence joins TRBV12-3 or TRBV12-4 and TRBJ2-2, with D perhaps TRBD1 or TRBD2 (7 bases each). The CDR3 has 16 amino acids. V lost 7 bases, J lost 4 bases, and 19 bases lay in between. CDR3: CASTSGDRLITGELFF. The CDR3 region has the DNA TGTGCCAGCACAAGCGGGGACAGACTTATCACCGGGGAGCTGTTTTTT.